The 28 T cell receptor beta chains in this list originate from one sample, sequenced in a study of blood T cell repertoires in COVID-19. Assay used: immunoSEQ multiplex PCR; TCRdb lists only in-frame clones, some missing. This table holds 210,000 or so clones, 75% to 85% found once. Material: PBMCs or T cells enriched from blood (not recorded which). The receptors stem from a man in his thirties or forties with acute COVID-19.

This chain links TRBV30 with TRBJ2-3; D gene unclear. The germline CDR1 and CDR2 sequences are GTSNPN and SVGIG (reference sequence). CDR3 length: 14 residues. V gave up 1 base and J gave up 8 bases, with 16 bases separating them. The CDR3 DNA reads TGTGCCTGGAGTGAGGTCTACAGCAAGGCTACGCAGTATTTT. Encoded protein: CAWSEVYSKATQYF.

This sequence joins TRBV24-1 and TRBJ2-3; 12 positions agree with TRBD2. The CDR3 spans 16 residues. CDR1 and CDR2 from the germline V gene are KGHDR and SFDVKD. Trimming took 3 bases from V and 6 from J; bases not matched to a gene: 6. The CDR3 DNA is TGTGCCACCAGTGATCCTAGCGGGGGGGCTGAGGATACGCAGTATTTT. Its translation is CATSDPSGGAEDTQYF.

The genes are TRBV5-1 and TRBJ1-4, with 9 bases aligning to TRBD1. CDR3 length: 15 amino acids. V trimming: 7 bases; J trimming: 7 bases; junction bases outside the gene matches: 11. CDR1 SGHRS and CDR2 YFSETQ come from the germline V gene. This chain's CDR3 is CASGTQGAVGEKLFF. CDR3 DNA: TGCGCCAGCGGGACACAGGGGGCTGTAGGTGAAAAACTGTTTTTT.

This clone came up a few times. V usage is TRBV6-5 and J usage is TRBJ2-3; D is perhaps TRBD1 (5 bases). The CDR3 runs 12 residues. The V end lost 6 bases, the J end lost 8 bases, and 12 bases lay between the germline ends. Germline V lookup: CDR1 MNHEY, CDR2 SVGAGI. CDR3 residues: CASRQVTGTQYF. The CDR3 nucleotides are TGTGCCAGCAGACAGGTCACGGGTACGCAGTATTTT.

The chain is built from TRBV6-2 or TRBV6-3 and TRBJ2-3; TRBD2 might be the D (7 bases). This CDR3 contains 20 residues. Germline V lookup: CDR1 MNHEY, CDR2 SVGEGT. The V gene lost 0 bases and the J gene lost 2 bases, with 24 bases spanning the gap. CDR3 amino acids: CASSYSYSGVRGAYTDTQYF. The CDR3, as DNA: TGTGCCAGCAGTTACTCCTATTCTGGGGTTCGGGGGGCATACACAGATACGCAGTATTTT.

The rearrangement links TRBV6-5 to TRBJ1-2, with a possible D match to TRBD1 (6 bases). The germline V gene encodes CDR1 MNHEY and CDR2 SVGAGI. V was pared by 5 bases and J by 3 bases, with 13 bases between. The CDR3 length is 14 residues. In DNA form, the CDR3 reads TGTGCCAGCAGTCCGACGGGGGGCGACTATGGCTACACCTTC. Translating gives CASSPTGGDYGYTF.

The genes are TRBV28 and TRBJ1-1, with a possible D match to TRBD1 (5 bases). The length of the CDR3 is 11 residues. V was trimmed by 3 bases and J by 10 bases, leaving 9 bases between them. The germline gives CDR1 MDHEN, CDR2 SYDVKM. CDR3 in DNA: TGTGCCAGCAGTTTGGGGCTCGGAGCTTTCTTT. It is translated as CASSLGLGAFF.

V and J are TRBV3-1 (or the pseudogene TRBV3-2) and TRBJ1-2, with D unclear. The ends were cut back, 1 base at V and 7 bases at J, with 7 bases in the middle. The CDR3 length is 12 residues. CDR1 LGHDT and CDR2 YNNKEL come from the germline V gene (reference sequence). The DNA for the CDR3 is TGTGCCAGCAGCCAAGTTCAGTTTGGCTACACCTTC. This gives the protein CASSQVQFGYTF.

V usage is TRBV15 and J usage is TRBJ2-6; 7 positions match TRBD1. The CDR3 extends over 18 amino acids. The trim removed 4 bases at V and 4 bases at J, leaving 13 bases unmatched. From germline, CDR1 is LNHNV and CDR2 YYDKDF (reference sequence). CDR3 sequence: CATSKGQVRTSGANVLTF. The CDR3 DNA reads as TGTGCCACCAGCAAAGGACAGGTGAGGACGTCGGGGGCCAACGTCCTGACTTTC.

The rearrangement uses TRBV13 and TRBJ2-1, with TRBD2 identical over 10 bases. V gave up 0 bases and J gave up 8 bases; unmatched junction bases: 7. The CDR3 consists of 16 residues. Germline V lookup: CDR1 PRHDT, CDR2 FYEKMQ (reference sequence). CDR3: CASSLGLASGGDEQFF. The CDR3 DNA reads as TGTGCCAGCAGCTTAGGCCTGGCTAGCGGGGGTGATGAGCAGTTCTTC.

V usage is TRBV10-1 and J usage is TRBJ1-1, with D uncertain. The CDR3 is 14 amino acids. Germline V gene sequence: CDR1 WNHNN, CDR2 SYGVQD (reference sequence). V was trimmed by 6 bases and J by 1 base, leaving 12 bases between them. CDR3 bases: TGCGCCAGCAGCGACTCTGTTGCGAACACTGAAGCTTTCTTT. Translating it yields CASSDSVANTEAFF.

This chain uses TRBV6-5 with TRBJ1-1; D is unclear. V was clipped by 6 bases and J by 6 bases, with 8 bases between them. Per germline, CDR1 MNHEY and CDR2 SVGAGI. The CDR3 runs 11 residues. The CDR3 region is CASSSKSEAFF. CDR3 DNA: TGTGCCAGCAGCTCTAAATCTGAAGCTTTCTTT.

This clone occurred a few times. The gene calls are TRBV2 and TRBJ1-5; 7 positions match TRBD1. V lost 3 bases and J lost 7; bases outside the gene matches: 9. The CDR3 runs 15 residues. Per the germline V gene, CDR1 is SNHLY and CDR2 is FYNNEI. Here the CDR3 DNA reads TGTGCCAGCAGTGACGGGGCAGGGGGAACGCAGCCCCAGCATTTT. Translating gives CASSDGAGGTQPQHF.

The gene calls are TRBV7-6 and TRBJ2-3; D might be TRBD1 (6 bases). The V gene's germline CDR1 is SGHVS and CDR2 FNYEAQ. The V gene lost 5 bases and the J gene lost 4 bases, with 13 bases spanning the gap. There are 14 residues in the CDR3. CDR3 DNA: TGTGCCAGCAGCAGCGAACAGGGCCCAGATACGCAGTATTTT. Translated: CASSSEQGPDTQYF. The complete variable domain, with remaining parts taken from reference TRBV7-6 and TRBJ2-3, reads GAGVSQSPRYKVTKRGQDVALRCDPISGHVSLYWYRQALGQGPEFLTYFNYEAQQDKSGLPNDRFSAERPEGSISTLTIQRTEQRDSAMYRCASSSEQGPDTQYFGPGTRLTVL.

The V and J genes are TRBV12-3 or TRBV12-4 and TRBJ1-5; D not resolved. This CDR3 is 13 amino acids long. V dropped 5 bases and J dropped 4 bases, with 9 bases sitting between them. CDR3 sequence reads: CASSLTANQPQHF. The CDR3 DNA reads TGTGCCAGCAGTCTTACAGCAAATCAGCCCCAGCATTTT.

This clone was seen once. This sequence joins TRBV5-5 and TRBJ2-2; 9 bases are shared with TRBD1. V trimming: 2 bases; J trimming: 5 bases; junction bases outside the gene matches: 4. CDR3 length: 15 amino acids. Germline CDR1 is SGHKS and CDR2 is YYEKEE (reference sequence). This chain's CDR3 is CASSFKGTGTGELFF. For the CDR3, the DNA is TGTGCCAGCAGCTTCAAAGGGACAGGGACCGGGGAGCTGTTTTTT.

V is TRBV29-1 and J is TRBJ2-3; no definite D call. From germline, CDR1 is SQVTM and CDR2 ANQGSEA. The CDR3 sequence is 15 residues long. Trimming removed 0 bases at V and 0 bases at J, with 10 bases between. The CDR3 region is CSVEDRARSTDTQYF. Written as DNA, the CDR3 is TGCAGCGTTGAAGATCGAGCCCGTAGCACAGATACGCAGTATTTT.

CDR3 DNA sequence: TGTGCCAGCAGTTATGGTAGGGTAGCGGGCACTGAAGCTTTCTTT. As protein: CASSYGRVAGTEAFF. The chain employs TRBV6-5 and TRBJ1-1; no definite D call. The CDR3 extends over 15 amino acids. The germline V gene encodes CDR1 MNHEY and CDR2 SVGAGI. V lost 3 bases to trimming and J lost 4 bases, with 15 bases between them.

The chain joins TRBV28 to TRBJ1-2; maybe TRBD1 (6 bases). The length of the CDR3 is 15 residues. V was trimmed by 10 bases and J by 2 bases, leaving 20 bases between them. The germline CDR1 and CDR2 sequences are MDHEN and SYDVKM. This CDR3 reads CATVAHPGTNYGYTF. In nucleotides, the CDR3 is TGTGCCACCGTCGCCCACCCCGGGACAAACTATGGCTACACCTTC.

V gene TRBV27 combines with J gene TRBJ1-1, with D possibly TRBD1 on 5 matching bases. CDR1 is MNHEY, CDR2 SMNVEV, per germline (reference sequence). The CDR3 consists of 13 residues. Trimming removed 3 bases from V and 11 bases from J, with 16 bases in between. The CDR3 nucleotides are TGTGCCAGCAGTTTCCGGGCCGCTGGGGGGGCTTTCTTT. The encoded protein is CASSFRAAGGAFF.

The rearrangement links TRBV28 to TRBJ1-2, with 7 bases identical to TRBD1. This CDR3 comprises 12 residues. Trimming at V came to 11 bases and at J to 4 bases, leaving 7 bases not matched to a gene. Looked up from germline, CDR1 is MDHEN and CDR2 is SYDVKM. The CDR3 protein is CAGGTATYGYTF. CDR3 DNA: TGTGCCGGTGGGACAGCCACCTATGGCTACACCTTC.

CDR3 residues: CASSPWDRSSGNTIYF. The CDR3 nucleotides are TGTGCCAGCAGCCCCTGGGACAGGAGCTCTGGAAACACCATATATTTT. This sequence joins TRBV9 and TRBJ1-3; 8 bases map to TRBD1. The V gene's germline CDR1 is SGDLS and CDR2 YYNGEE. The CDR3 loop spans 16 amino acids. The trim removed 4 bases at V and 0 bases at J, leaving 6 bases unmatched.

The CDR3 bases are TGTGCCTGGACCCCGAACCGGGACTCGTACAATGAGCAGTTCTTC. Its protein product is CAWTPNRDSYNEQFF. V is TRBV30 and J is TRBJ2-1; TRBD2 is a possible D gene (6 bases). The CDR3 has 15 residues. Trimming took 4 bases from V and 4 from J, leaving 17 bases between them. Per germline, CDR1 GTSNPN and CDR2 SVGIG (reference sequence).

V and J are TRBV28 and TRBJ2-7, with 12 positions matching TRBD1. CDR3 size: 17 residues. Per germline, CDR1 MDHEN and CDR2 SYDVKM. V dropped 6 bases and J dropped 6; count of bases not matched to a gene: 15. CDR3 sequence (DNA): TGTGCCAGCAGCTCAACTCCGGGACAGGGGGCTTTCGGCGAGCAGTACTTC. It yields the protein CASSSTPGQGAFGEQYF. The whole variable domain, filled in from reference TRBV28 and TRBJ2-7, reads DVKVTQSSRYLVKRTGEKVFLECVQDMDHENMFWYRQDPGLGLRLIYFSYDVKMKEKGDIPEGYSVSREKKERFSLILESASTNQTSMYLCASSSTPGQGAFGEQYFGPGTRLTVT.

The chain carries TRBV13 and TRBJ1-1, with D uncertain. Trimming left V 3 bases short and J 6 bases short, with 5 bases between. Looked up from germline, CDR1 is PRHDT and CDR2 is FYEKMQ (reference sequence). The CDR3 sequence is 11 residues long. The CDR3 DNA is TGTGCCAGCAGCTTGAGGTCTGAAGCTTTCTTT. Its translation is CASSLRSEAFF.

CDR3: CASSSGLVVDEQFF. The CDR3 DNA reads as TGTGCCAGCAGCTCCGGACTAGTTGTGGATGAGCAGTTCTTC. The chain is built from TRBV7-3 and TRBJ2-1; 7 positions match TRBD2. The germline V gene encodes CDR1 SGHTA and CDR2 FQGTGA. Trimming took 4 bases from V and 8 from J; bases not matched to a gene: 8. CDR3 length: 14 residues.

This chain connects TRBV2 to TRBJ2-6; perhaps TRBD2 as D (5 bases). Trimming took 9 bases from V and 0 from J, leaving 12 bases between them. The CDR3 is 15 amino acids. Germline CDR1 reads SNHLY; CDR2 reads FYNNEI. In nucleotides, the CDR3 is TGTGCCAGTAACCTAGCCCGCTCTGGGGCCAACGTCCTGACTTTC. It encodes CASNLARSGANVLTF.

The CDR3 DNA sequence: TGTGCCAGCAGCCCCGACATGGGGAGCGCTGAAGCTTTCTTT. Its translation: CASSPDMGSAEAFF. The chain joins TRBV5-4 to TRBJ1-1; no firm D call. Trimming cost V 4 bases and J 6 bases, with 16 bases left between them. Germline V lookup: CDR1 SGHNT, CDR2 YYREEE (reference sequence). The CDR3 spans 14 residues.